This T cell receptor beta chain originates from a study of technical replicates of blood from several donors (dated by TCRdb to about 2017). Preparation of the library involved the immunoSEQ multiplex PCR assay. Drawn from immuneACCESS, this table holds only the in-frame rearrangements with V and J called that TCRdb kept. Clones are partly lost; checked studies trace under half to an unresolved V gene and leave the rest unexplained. This sample lists approximately 74,000 clones; about 98% were detected once. The ten largest clones represent roughly 0.17% of the sample. Comment on this clone: Its antigen remains unidentified. Per-base qualities were not stored, and no clone one base away is much larger.

Sequencing was performed on T cells isolated from PBMCs. The clonotype comes from a human donor in good health.

The DNA sequence follows: TGTGCCAGCAGCAGCCCTTCCTCTGGGGCCAACGTCCTGACTTTC. Translated, this gives CASSSPSSGANVLTF. The rearranged chain carries TRBV5-8 and TRBJ2-6; confidence is insufficient to name the D gene. CDR1 SGHTS and CDR2 YDEGEE are derived from the germline V gene. The CDR3 goes from the cysteine to the phenylalanine over 15 residues. Here the CDR3 DNA is all that survives: 45 bases in frame from base 1. V was cut back by 4 bases and J by 0 bases, leaving a gap of 8 bases between them.